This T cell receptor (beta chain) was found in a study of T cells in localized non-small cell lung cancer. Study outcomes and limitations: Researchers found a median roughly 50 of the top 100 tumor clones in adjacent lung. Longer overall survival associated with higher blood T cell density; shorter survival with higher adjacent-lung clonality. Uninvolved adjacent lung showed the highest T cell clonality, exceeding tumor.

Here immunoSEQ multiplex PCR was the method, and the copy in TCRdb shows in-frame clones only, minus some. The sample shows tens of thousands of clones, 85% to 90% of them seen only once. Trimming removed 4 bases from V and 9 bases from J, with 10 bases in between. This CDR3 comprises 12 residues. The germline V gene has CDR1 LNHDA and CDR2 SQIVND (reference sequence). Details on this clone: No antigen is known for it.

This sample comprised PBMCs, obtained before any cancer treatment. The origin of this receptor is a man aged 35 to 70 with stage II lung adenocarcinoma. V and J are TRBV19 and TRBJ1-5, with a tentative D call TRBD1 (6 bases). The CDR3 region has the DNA TGTGCCAGTAGTAGCCGAGGGGGGCCCCAGCATTTT. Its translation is CASSSRGGPQHF.